This T cell receptor (beta chain) was captured in a study of cytomegalovirus exposure and HLA in healthy donors. Overall study context: The 130 or so validation repertoires, a later analysis reported, used the same platform as the 666 repertoires from the first cohort. General study points: In vitro confirmation showed a few CMV-associated chains to be CMV antigen specific. According to the study, 150 to 200 TCR beta chains were cytomegalovirus-associated.

As for this clone: What it binds is not known.

TCRdb's copy holds only in-frame clones and misses some; the assay was immunoSEQ multiplex PCR. The sample shows roughly 180,000 clones, 86% of them seen only once. V shed 6 bases and J 9 bases; nucleotides not matched to a gene: 7. This CDR3 has 12 residues. Germline V CDR1 and CDR2: SNHLY, FYNNEI. V is TRBV2 and J is TRBJ2-5; TRBD2 aligns across 7 bases. Sequencing was performed on PBMCs. The TCR sequence derives from a man under 40 in good health and CMV-seropositive. CDR3 amino acids: CASREIAGAQYF. DNA for the CDR3: TGTGCCAGCAGAGAGATCGCGGGGGCCCAGTACTTC.